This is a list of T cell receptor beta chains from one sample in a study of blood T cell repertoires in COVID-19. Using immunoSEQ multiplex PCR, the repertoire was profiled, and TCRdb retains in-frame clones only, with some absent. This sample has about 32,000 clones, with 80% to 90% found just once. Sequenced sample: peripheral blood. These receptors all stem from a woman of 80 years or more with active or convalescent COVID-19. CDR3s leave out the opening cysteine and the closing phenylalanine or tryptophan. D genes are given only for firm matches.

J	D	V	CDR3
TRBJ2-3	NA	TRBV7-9	ASSPRDLRDTQY
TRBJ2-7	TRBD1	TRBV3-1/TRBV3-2	ASSRGQGNEQY
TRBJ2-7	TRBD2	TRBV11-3	ASSLAASGSGEQY
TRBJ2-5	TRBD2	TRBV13	ASSLGRTSGGETQY
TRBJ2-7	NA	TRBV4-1	ASSQDPRGVVYEQY
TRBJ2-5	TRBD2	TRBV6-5	ASSYSARTSAETQY
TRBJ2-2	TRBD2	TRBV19	ASSILAGATGELF
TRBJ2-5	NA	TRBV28	ASSSHVSETQY
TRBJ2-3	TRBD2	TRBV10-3	AISPPPTSGGAGLSTDTQY
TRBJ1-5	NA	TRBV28	ASSFGTLDQPQH
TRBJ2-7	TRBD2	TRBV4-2	ASSQGLAGAYEQY
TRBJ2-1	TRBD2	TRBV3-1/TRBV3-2	ASSLMRALAGGSAGQF
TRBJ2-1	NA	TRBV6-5	ASNSQDSYNEQF
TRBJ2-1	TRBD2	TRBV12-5	ASGLTSASSYNEQF
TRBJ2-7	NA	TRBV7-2	ASSLVVGEQY
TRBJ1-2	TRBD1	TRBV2	ASRTGGPLLYGYT
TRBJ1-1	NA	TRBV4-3	ASSQELQVNTEAF
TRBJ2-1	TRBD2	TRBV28	ASSLRGTSGFYNEQF
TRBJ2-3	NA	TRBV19	ASSIGTQELTDTQY
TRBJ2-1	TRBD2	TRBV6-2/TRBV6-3	ASSPRTSGTSYNEQF
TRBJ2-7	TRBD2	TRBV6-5	ASSYSFSGGYEQY
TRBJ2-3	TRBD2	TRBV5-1	ASGYGTSGRDTQY
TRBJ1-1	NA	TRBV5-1	ASSWDAGVTEAF
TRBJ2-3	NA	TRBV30	AWSGGASTDTQY
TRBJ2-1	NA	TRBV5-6	ASSLLGRVDEQF
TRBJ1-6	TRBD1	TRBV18	ASSPLQGENSPLH
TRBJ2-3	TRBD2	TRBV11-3	ASSLEGGPTDTQY
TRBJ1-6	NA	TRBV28	ASSSLPGRTYNSPLH
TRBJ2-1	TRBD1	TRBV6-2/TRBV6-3	ASSRGQGNEQF
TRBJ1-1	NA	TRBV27	ASGPNRVGTEAF
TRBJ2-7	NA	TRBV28	ASSPPSSAVQY
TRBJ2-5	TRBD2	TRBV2	ASSELAGVETQY
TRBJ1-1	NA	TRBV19	ASNPFPGQGTEAF
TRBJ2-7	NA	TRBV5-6	ASSSTPSSYEQY
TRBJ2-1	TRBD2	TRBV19	ASSSGGFAYNEQF
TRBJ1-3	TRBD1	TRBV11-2	ASSEGGQGLEGNTIY
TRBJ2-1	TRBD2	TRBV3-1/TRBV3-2	ASGFGRAWF
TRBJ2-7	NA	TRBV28	ASSLARGIYEQY
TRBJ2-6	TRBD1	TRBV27	ASSRQGAPGANVLT
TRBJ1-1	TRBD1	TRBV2	ASLSRDRGNTEAF
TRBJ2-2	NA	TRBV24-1	ATSDPSGTPGELF
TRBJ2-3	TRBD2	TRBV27	ASRTRTSGRNTDTQY
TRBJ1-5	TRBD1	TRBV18	ASSPLQGNQPQH
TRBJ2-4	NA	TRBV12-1	ASSFLHSGTEENIQY
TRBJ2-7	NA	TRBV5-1	ASSLSQEYEQY
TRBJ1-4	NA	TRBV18	ASSPSRTGNEKLF
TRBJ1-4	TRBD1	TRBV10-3	ATTGATNEKLF
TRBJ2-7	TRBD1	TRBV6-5	ANKDRGSGEQY
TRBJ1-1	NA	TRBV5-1	ASSFTALNTEAF
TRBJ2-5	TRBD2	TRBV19	ASSIGAGLAETQY
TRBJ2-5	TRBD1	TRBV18	ASSPQGAIPRETQY
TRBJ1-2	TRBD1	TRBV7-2	ASSRRGTGYRGYT
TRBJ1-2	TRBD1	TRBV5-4	ASSFRTGGPRDGYT
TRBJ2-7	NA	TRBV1	TSSQERGGRVTPYEQY
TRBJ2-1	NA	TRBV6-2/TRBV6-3	ASSYGLPGSNEQF
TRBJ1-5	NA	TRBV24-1	ATSDGTGIGNQPQH
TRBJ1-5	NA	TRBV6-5	ASRPGLTGQGPQH
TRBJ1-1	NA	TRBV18	ASSTSEEAEAF
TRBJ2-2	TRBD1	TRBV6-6	ASSGQGFAWTGELF